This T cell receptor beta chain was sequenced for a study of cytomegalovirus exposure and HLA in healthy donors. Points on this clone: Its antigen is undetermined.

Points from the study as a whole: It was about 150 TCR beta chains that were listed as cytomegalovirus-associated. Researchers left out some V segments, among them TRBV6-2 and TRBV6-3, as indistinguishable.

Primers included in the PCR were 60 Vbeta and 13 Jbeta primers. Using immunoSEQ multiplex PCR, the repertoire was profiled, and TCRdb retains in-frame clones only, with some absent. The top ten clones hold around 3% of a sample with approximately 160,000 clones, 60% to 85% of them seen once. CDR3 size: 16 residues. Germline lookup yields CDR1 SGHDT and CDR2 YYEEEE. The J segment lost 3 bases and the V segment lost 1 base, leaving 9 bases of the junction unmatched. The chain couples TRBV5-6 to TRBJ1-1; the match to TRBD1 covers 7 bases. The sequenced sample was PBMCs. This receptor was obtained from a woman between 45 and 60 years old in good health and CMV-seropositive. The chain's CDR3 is CASSLLTGVKDTEAFF. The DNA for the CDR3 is TGTGCCAGCAGCTTGTTAACAGGGGTTAAGGACACTGAAGCTTTCTTT. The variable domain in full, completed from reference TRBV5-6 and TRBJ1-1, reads DAGVTQSPTHLIKTRGQQVTLRCSPKSGHDTVSWYQQALGQGPQFIFQYYEEEERQRGNFPDRFSGHQFPNYSSELNVNALLLGDSALYLCASSLLTGVKDTEAFFGQGTRLTVV.